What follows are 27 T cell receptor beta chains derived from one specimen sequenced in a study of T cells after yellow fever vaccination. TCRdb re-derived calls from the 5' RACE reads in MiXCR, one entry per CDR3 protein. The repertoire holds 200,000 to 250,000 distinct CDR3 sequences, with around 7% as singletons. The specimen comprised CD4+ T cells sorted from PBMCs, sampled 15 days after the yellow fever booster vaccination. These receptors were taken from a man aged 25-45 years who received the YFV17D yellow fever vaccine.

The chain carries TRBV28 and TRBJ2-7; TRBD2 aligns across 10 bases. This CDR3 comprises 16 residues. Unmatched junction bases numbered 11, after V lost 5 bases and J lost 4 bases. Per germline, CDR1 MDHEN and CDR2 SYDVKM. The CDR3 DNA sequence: TGTGCCAGCAGTGCGGTGAGCGGGAGGGGTCCTTACGAGCAGTACTTC. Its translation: CASSAVSGRGPYEQYF.

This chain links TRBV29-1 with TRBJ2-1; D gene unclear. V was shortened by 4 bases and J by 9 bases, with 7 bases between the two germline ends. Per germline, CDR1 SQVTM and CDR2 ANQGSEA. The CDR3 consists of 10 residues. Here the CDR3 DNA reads TGCAGCGTTGCGAACAGTGAGCAGTTCTTC. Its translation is CSVANSEQFF.

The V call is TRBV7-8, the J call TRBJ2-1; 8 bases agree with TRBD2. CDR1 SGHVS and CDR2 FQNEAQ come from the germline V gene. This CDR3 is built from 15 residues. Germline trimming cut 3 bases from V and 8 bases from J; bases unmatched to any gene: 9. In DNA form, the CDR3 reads TGTGCCAGCAGCTTTGACGGGAGGGCTTTAGATGAGCAGTTCTTC. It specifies CASSFDGRALDEQFF.

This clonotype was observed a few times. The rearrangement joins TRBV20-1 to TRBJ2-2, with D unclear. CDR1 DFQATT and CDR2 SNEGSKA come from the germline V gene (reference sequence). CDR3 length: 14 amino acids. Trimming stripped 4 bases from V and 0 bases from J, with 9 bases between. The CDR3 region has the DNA TGCAGTGCTACCCACCGGGCGAACACCGGGGAGCTGTTTTTT. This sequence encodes CSATHRANTGELFF.

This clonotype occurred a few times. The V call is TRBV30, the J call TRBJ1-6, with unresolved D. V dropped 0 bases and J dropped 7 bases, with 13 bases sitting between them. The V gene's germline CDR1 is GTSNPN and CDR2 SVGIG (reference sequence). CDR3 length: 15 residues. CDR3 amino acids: CAWSVRGAYNSPLHF. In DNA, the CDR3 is TGTGCCTGGAGTGTACGCGGAGCATACAATTCACCCCTCCACTTT.

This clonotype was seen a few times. In DNA form, the CDR3 reads TGTGCCACCAGTCCTACGTCGACAGATACGCAGTATTTT. It specifies CATSPTSTDTQYF. The chain couples TRBV24-1 to TRBJ2-3; D remains ambiguous. Trimming removed 6 bases from V and 3 bases from J, with 9 bases in between. The CDR3 length is 13 residues. Germline CDR1 and CDR2: KGHDR and SFDVKD.

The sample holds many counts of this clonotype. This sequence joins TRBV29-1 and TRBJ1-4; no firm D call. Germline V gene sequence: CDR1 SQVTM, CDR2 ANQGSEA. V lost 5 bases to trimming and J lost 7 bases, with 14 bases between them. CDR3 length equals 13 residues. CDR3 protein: CSVNSFGGEKLFF. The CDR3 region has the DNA TGCAGCGTTAACAGCTTTGGTGGTGAAAAACTGTTTTTT.

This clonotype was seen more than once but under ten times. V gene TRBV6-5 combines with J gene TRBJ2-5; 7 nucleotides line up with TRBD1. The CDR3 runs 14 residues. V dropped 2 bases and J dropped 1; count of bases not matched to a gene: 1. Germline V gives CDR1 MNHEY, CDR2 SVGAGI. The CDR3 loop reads CASSYGTAQETQYF. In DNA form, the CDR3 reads TGTGCCAGCAGTTACGGGACAGCCCAAGAGACCCAGTACTTC.

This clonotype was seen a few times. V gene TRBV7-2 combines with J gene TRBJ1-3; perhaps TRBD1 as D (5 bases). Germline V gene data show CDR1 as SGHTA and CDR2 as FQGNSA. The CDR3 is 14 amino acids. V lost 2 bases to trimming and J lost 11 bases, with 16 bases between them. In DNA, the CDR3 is TGTGCCAGCAGCTTAAGCAGGGATGTGGAGCCCATATATTTT. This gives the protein CASSLSRDVEPIYF.

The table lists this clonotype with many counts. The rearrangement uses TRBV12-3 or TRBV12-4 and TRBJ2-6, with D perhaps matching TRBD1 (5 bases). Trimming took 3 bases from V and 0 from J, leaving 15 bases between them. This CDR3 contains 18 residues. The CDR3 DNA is TGTGCCAGCAGTTTGAGAACAGGCCAAAACTCTGGGGCCAACGTCCTGACTTTC. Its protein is CASSLRTGQNSGANVLTF.

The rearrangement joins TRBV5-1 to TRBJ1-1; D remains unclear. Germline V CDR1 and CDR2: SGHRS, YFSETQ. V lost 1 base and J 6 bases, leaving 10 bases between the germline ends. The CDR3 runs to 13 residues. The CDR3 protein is CASSLSTAAEAFF. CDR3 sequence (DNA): TGCGCCAGCAGCTTGAGTACAGCCGCTGAAGCTTTCTTT.

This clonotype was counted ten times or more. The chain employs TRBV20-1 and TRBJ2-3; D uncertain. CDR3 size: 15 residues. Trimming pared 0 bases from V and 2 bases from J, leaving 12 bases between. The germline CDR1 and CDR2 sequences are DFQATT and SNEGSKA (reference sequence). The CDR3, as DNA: TGCAGTGCTAGAGATGTCGGGCGACTCACAGATACGCAGTATTTT. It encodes CSARDVGRLTDTQYF.

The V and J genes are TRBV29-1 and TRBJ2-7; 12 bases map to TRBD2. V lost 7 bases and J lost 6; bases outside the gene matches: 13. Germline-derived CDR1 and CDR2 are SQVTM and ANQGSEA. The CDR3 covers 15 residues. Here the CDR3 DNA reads TGCAGCGCTTACGGGGCTAGCGGGAGGGAGGCCGAGCAGTACTTC. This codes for CSAYGASGREAEQYF.

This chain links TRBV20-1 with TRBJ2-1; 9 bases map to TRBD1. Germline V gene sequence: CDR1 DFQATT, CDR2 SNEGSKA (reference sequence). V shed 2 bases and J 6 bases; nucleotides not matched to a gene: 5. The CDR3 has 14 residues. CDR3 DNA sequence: TGCAGTGCTAGATCGGACAGGGGATCCAATGAGCAGTTCTTC. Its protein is CSARSDRGSNEQFF.

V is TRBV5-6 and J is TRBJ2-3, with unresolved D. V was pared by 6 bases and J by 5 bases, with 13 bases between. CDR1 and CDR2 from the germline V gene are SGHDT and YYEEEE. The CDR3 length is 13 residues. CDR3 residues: CASTLMPVDTQYF. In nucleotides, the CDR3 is TGTGCCAGCACTTTGATGCCTGTAGATACGCAGTATTTT.

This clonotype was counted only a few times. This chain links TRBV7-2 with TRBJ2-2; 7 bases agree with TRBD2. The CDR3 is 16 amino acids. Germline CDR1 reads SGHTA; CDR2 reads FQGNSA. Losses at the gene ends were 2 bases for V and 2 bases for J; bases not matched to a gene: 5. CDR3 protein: CASSLRGGSNTGELFF. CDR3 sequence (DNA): TGTGCCAGCAGCTTAAGGGGCGGGAGTAACACCGGGGAGCTGTTTTTT.

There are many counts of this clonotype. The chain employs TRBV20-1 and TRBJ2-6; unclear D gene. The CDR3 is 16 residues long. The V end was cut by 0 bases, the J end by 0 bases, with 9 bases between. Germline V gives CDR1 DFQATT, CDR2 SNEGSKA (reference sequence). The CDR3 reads CSARDIRSSGANVLTF. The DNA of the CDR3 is TGCAGTGCTAGAGATATCCGGAGCTCTGGGGCCAACGTCCTGACTTTC.

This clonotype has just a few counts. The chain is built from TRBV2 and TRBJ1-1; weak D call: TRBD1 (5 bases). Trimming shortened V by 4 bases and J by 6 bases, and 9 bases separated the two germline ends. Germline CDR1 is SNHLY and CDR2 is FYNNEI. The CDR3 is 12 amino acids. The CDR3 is CASSGQLSEAFF. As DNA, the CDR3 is TGTGCCAGCAGTGGACAGTTATCTGAAGCTTTCTTT.

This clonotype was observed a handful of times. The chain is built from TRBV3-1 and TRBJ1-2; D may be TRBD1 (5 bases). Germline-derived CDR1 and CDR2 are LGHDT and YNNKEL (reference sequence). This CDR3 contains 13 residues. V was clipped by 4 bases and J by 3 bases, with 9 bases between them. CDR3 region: CASSPAGHYGYTF. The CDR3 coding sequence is TGTGCCAGCAGCCCAGCAGGGCACTATGGCTACACCTTC.

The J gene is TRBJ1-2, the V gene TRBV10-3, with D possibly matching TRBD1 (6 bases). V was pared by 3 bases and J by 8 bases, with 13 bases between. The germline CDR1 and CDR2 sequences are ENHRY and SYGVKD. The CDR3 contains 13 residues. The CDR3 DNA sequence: TGTGCCATCAGTGACGGGGCAGGGGAGGGCTACACCTTC. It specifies CAISDGAGEGYTF.

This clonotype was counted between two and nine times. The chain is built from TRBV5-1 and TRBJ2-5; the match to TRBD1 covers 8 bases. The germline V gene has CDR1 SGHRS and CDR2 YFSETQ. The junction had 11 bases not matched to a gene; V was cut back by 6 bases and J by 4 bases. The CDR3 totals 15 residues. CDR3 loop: CASNQGTGGRETQYF. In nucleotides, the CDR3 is TGCGCCAGCAACCAAGGGACAGGTGGGCGAGAGACCCAGTACTTC.

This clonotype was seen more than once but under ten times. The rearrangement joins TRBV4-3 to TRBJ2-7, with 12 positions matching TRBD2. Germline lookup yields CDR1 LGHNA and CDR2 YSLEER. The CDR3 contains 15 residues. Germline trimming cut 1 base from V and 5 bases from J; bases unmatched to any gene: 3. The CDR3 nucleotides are TGCGCCAGCAGCCAAGCCACTAGCGGGAGGAACGAGCAGTACTTC. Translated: CASSQATSGRNEQYF.

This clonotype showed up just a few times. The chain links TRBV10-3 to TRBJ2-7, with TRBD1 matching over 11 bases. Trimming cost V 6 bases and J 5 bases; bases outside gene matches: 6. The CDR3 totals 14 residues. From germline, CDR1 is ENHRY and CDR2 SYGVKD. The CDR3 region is CAIRWGQGEHEQYF. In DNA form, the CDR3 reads TGTGCCATCAGATGGGGACAGGGGGAACACGAGCAGTACTTC.

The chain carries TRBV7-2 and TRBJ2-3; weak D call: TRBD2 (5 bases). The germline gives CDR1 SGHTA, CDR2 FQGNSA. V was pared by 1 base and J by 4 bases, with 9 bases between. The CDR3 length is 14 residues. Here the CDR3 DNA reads TGTGCCAGCAGCTTAGTAACGGGGTCAGATACGCAGTATTTT. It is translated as CASSLVTGSDTQYF.

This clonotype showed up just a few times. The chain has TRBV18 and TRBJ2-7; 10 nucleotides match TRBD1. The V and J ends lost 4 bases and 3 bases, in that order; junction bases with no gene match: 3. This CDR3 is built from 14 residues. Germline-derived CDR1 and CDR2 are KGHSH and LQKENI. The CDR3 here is CASSHGQGVYEQYF. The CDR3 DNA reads TGTGCCAGCTCACACGGACAGGGGGTCTACGAGCAGTACTTC.

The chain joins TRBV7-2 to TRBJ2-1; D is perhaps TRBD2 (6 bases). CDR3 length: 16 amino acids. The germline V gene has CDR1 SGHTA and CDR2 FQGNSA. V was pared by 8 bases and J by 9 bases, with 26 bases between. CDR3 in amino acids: CASSNHPGSQISEQFF. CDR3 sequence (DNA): TGTGCCAGCTCCAACCATCCCGGGAGTCAGATTTCTGAGCAGTTCTTC.

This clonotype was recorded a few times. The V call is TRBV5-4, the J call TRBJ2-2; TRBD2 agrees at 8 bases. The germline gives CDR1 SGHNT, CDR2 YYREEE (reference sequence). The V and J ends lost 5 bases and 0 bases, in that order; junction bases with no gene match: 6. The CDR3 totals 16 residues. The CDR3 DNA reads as TGTGCCAGCAGTCCGCCGACTAGCGCGAACACCGGGGAGCTGTTTTTT. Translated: CASSPPTSANTGELFF.